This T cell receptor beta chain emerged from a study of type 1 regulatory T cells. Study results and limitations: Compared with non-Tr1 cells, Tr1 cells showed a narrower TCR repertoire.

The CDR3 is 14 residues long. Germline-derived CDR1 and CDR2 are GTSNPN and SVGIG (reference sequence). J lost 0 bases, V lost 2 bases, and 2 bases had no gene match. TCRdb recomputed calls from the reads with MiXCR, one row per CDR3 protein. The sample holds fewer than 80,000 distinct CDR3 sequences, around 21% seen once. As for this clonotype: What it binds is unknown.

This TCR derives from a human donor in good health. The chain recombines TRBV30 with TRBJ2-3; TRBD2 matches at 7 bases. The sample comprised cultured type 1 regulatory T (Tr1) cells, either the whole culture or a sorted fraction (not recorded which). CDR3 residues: CAWSRTSSTDTQYF. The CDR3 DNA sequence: TGTGCCTGGAGTAGGACTAGTAGCACAGATACGCAGTATTTT.